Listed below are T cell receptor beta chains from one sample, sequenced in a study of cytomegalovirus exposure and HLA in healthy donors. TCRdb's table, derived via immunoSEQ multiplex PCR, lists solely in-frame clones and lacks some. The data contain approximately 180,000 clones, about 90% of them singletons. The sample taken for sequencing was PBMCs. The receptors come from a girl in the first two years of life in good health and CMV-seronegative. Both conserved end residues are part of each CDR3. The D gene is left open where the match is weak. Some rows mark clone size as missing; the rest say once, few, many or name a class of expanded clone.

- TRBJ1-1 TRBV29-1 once TGCAGCGTTGAAACAGGAGTGAACACTGAAGCTTTCTTT CSVETGVNTEAFF
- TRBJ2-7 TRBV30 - TGTGCCTGGAGTTCAACCTACGAGCAGTACTTC CAWSSTYEQYF
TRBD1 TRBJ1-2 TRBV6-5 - TGTGCCAGCAGTTACTGGGGGACAGGGTCCCCCTATGGCTACACCTTC CASSYWGTGSPYGYTF
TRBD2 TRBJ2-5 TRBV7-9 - TGTGCCAGCAGCTCAGGACTAGCGGGGGGGCAGACCCAGTACTTC CASSSGLAGGQTQYF
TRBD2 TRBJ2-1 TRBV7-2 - TGTGCCAGCAGTTTTAGCGGGAGTTACTCCTACAATGAGCAGTTCTTC CASSFSGSYSYNEQFF
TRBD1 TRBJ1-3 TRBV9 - TGTGCCAGCAAAGGGGGCCCCTTCTCTGGAAACACCATATATTTT CASKGGPFSGNTIYF
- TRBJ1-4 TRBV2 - TGTGCCAGCAGGATACAGGGTGGGAATGAAAAACTGTTTTTT CASRIQGGNEKLFF
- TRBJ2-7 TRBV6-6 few TGTGCCATCAGCCCCCACGCAGGGGGGCACAGCTACGAGCAGTACTTC CAISPHAGGHSYEQYF
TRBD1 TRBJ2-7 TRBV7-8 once TGTGCCAGCAGCTTAGCGCTTAGAGGGGGCGAAACCTACGAGCAGTACTTC CASSLALRGGETYEQYF
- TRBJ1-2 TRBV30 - TGTGCCTGGAGTGTACGGGGGGCAGGGACTAACTATGGCTACACCTTC CAWSVRGAGTNYGYTF
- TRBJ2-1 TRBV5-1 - TGCGCCAGCAGCCCTGAGCGTGCCTCCTACAATGAGCAGTTCTTC CASSPERASYNEQFF
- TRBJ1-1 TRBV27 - TGTGCCAGCAGTTTACGGGGAGGGAACACTGAAGCTTTCTTT CASSLRGGNTEAFF
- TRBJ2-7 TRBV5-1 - TGCGCCAGCAGCTTGGGTAGTTCCGAGCAGTACTTC CASSLGSSEQYF
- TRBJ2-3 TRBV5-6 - TGTGCCAGCAGCTTGGACAGGTTCACAGATACGCAGTATTTT CASSLDRFTDTQYF
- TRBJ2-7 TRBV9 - TGTGCCAGCAGCGTGAGCCTAAGTGGCGAGCAGTACTTC CASSVSLSGEQYF
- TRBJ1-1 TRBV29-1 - TGCAGCGCAGAAAAACAGGGAGCTGGCACTGAAGCTTTCTTT CSAEKQGAGTEAFF
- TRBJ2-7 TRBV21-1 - TGTGCCAGCAGCAATGGGACAACTGACTCCTACGAGCAGTACTTC CASSNGTTDSYEQYF
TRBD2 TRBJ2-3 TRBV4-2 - TGTGCCAGCAGCCAAGGGGCGACTAGCTACATCACAGATACGCAGTATTTT CASSQGATSYITDTQYF
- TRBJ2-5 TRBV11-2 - TGTGCCAGCAGCTTAACTCGCGAGACCCAGTACTTC CASSLTRETQYF
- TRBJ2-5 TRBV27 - TGTGCCAGCAGCTTAATAGGCGCCGACAGGAGCCAAGAGACCCAGTACTTC CASSLIGADRSQETQYF
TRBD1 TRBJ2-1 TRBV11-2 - TGTGCCAGCAGCCCGGGGACGGGACAGGGGGCCTACAATGAGCAGTTCTTC CASSPGTGQGAYNEQFF
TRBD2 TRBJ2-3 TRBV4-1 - TGCGCCAGCAGCCAACCCCTCGGGAGGACTAGCGGCAGAGATTCCACAGATACGCAGTATTTT CASSQPLGRTSGRDSTDTQYF
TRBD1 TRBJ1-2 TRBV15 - TGTGCCACCAGCCGAGCTTGGGGACAGGGGGGAACCTACACCTTC CATSRAWGQGGTYTF
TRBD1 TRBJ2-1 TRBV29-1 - TGCAGCGTTGAGTACAGGGGGCGGACCTACAATGAGCAGTTCTTC CSVEYRGRTYNEQFF
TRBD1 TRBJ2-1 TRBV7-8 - TGTGCCAGCAGCTCACAGGGGGCCTACAATGAGCAGTTCTTC CASSSQGAYNEQFF